These 25 T cell receptor beta chains were sequenced from one sample in a study of cytomegalovirus exposure and HLA in healthy donors. This PCR relied on a set of 60 Vbeta primers and 13 Jbeta primers. The data were produced by immunoSEQ multiplex PCR, yet TCRdb's version contains in-frame clones alone and is incomplete. Of 150,000 or so clones in the sample, around two thirds are singletons; the top ten hold around 1.6%. The source material was PBMCs. The receptors shown here come from a woman aged 18-30 years in good health and CMV-seronegative.

The chain is built from TRBV5-1 and TRBJ1-2; no firm D call. V gave up 0 bases and J gave up 7 bases, with 10 bases separating them. CDR3 length equals 13 residues. CDR1 SGHRS and CDR2 YFSETQ come from the germline V gene. CDR3 nucleotide sequence: TGCGCCAGCAGCTTGGCGCCCCGAGGTGGCTACACCTTC. Its protein is CASSLAPRGGYTF.

The rearrangement links TRBV29-1 to TRBJ2-3, with TRBD2 identical over 12 bases. CDR3 length equals 19 residues. Germline assignment: CDR1 SQVTM and CDR2 ANQGSEA. J lost 2 bases, V lost 6 bases, and 18 bases had no gene match. DNA of the CDR3: TGCAGCGTAGTAGGACAGATACTAGCGGGAGGCCGTCCCACAGATACGCAGTATTTT. Translating it yields CSVVGQILAGGRPTDTQYF.

This chain uses TRBV29-1 with TRBJ1-2, with D maybe TRBD1 (5 bases). Trimming left V 4 bases short and J 3 bases short, with 18 bases between. The CDR3 is 15 amino acids. Germline V CDR1 and CDR2: SQVTM, ANQGSEA. CDR3 protein: CSVARPSGGDYGYTF. The DNA for the CDR3 is TGCAGCGTTGCTCGACCTTCCGGGGGAGACTATGGCTACACCTTC. The full variable domain, with the rest looked up from reference TRBV29-1 and TRBJ1-2, is SAVISQKPSRDICQRGTSLTIQCQVDSQVTMMFWYRQQPGQSLTLIATANQGSEATYESGFVIDKFPISRPNLTFSTLTVSNMSPEDSSIYLCSVARPSGGDYGYTFGSGTRLTVV.

DNA for the CDR3: TGTGCCAGCAGTTTATGGGGACAGCTCGGGGAGCTGTTTTTT. Amino acid sequence: CASSLWGQLGELFF. The chain is built from TRBV27 and TRBJ2-2, with TRBD1 matching 7 bases. CDR3 length: 14 amino acids. Unmatched junction bases numbered 3, after V lost 1 base and J lost 7 bases. CDR1 is MNHEY, CDR2 SMNVEV, per germline (reference sequence).

The gene calls are TRBV28 and TRBJ2-2; perhaps TRBD2 as D (6 bases). Germline CDR1 reads MDHEN; CDR2 reads SYDVKM. This CDR3 region has 14 residues. V lost 7 bases to trimming and J lost 9 bases, with 18 bases between them. CDR3 coding DNA: TGTGCCAGCAACCTGGGGGGAAGACCCAGGGAGCTGTTTTTT. This gives the protein CASNLGGRPRELFF.

The chain employs TRBV19 and TRBJ2-5, with 7 bases lining up with TRBD2. The CDR3 has 15 residues. The V gene end was trimmed by 5 bases and the J gene end by 5 bases; junction bases not matched to a gene: 11. Germline CDR1 LNHDA, CDR2 SQIVND (reference sequence). CDR3 residues: CASSPGPREAETQYF. The CDR3 nucleotides are TGTGCCAGTAGTCCGGGACCTCGGGAGGCCGAGACCCAGTACTTC.

The V and J genes are TRBV30 and TRBJ1-2; no clear D gene. The CDR3 consists of 15 residues. V lost 5 bases and J lost 4, with 20 bases in between. CDR1 is GTSNPN and CDR2 is SVGIG in the germline V gene (reference sequence). In nucleotides, the CDR3 is TGTGCCTGGTCTACCTTGGGAGGACGTGGCTATGGCTACACCTTC. Translation: CAWSTLGGRGYGYTF. Based on the CDR3 plus reference TRBV30 and TRBJ1-2, the full variable domain is SQTIHQWPATLVQPVGSPLSLECTVEGTSNPNLYWYRQAAGRGLQLLFYSVGIGQISSEVPQNLSASRPQDRQFILSSKKLLLSDSGFYLCAWSTLGGRGYGYTFGSGTRLTVV.

The table lists this clone with a few counts. This chain links TRBV11-2 with TRBJ1-2; maybe TRBD1 (6 bases). The CDR3 contains 13 residues. Trimming took 1 base from V and 7 from J, leaving 10 bases between them. CDR1 SGHAT and CDR2 FQNNGV come from the germline V gene. DNA for the CDR3: TGTGCCAGCAGCTTAGTACAGGGACGTGGCTACACCTTC. Translating gives CASSLVQGRGYTF.

This clone was seen a few times. This chain links TRBV28 with TRBJ2-3; D call uncertain. Germline V gives CDR1 MDHEN, CDR2 SYDVKM. The germline V and J ends were trimmed by 7 bases and 9 bases, with 14 bases remaining between them. CDR3 length: 12 residues. CDR3 amino acids: CASTTMHKTQYF. DNA for the CDR3: TGTGCCAGCACCACAATGCATAAGACGCAGTATTTT.

CDR3 in DNA: TGTGCCAGCAGCTTTGGACTAGCCGGCACCGGGGAGCTGTTTTTT. Protein product: CASSFGLAGTGELFF. The chain is built from TRBV5-5 and TRBJ2-2; TRBD2 aligns across 8 bases. Trimming took 2 bases from V and 4 from J; bases not matched to a gene: 4. Germline V gives CDR1 SGHKS, CDR2 YYEKEE (reference sequence). CDR3 size: 15 residues.

The chain links TRBV29-1 to TRBJ2-3; no firm D call. This CDR3 contains 13 residues. CDR1 and CDR2 (germline): SQVTM, ANQGSEA. V lost 7 bases, J lost 8 bases, and 19 bases lay in between. The CDR3 DNA reads as TGCAGCGCCGACGCTCCCGTTCGCGGTACGCAGTATTTT. Its protein is CSADAPVRGTQYF.

This clone came up a few times. The chain recombines TRBV10-3 with TRBJ2-5, with TRBD2 matching over 10 bases. Germline V CDR1 and CDR2: ENHRY, SYGVKD. The CDR3 runs 14 residues. V lost 7 bases and J lost 5; bases outside the gene matches: 7. CDR3 sequence reads: CAINLAGAEETQYF. The CDR3 DNA reads TGTGCCATCAATCTAGCGGGGGCCGAGGAGACCCAGTACTTC.

The chain employs TRBV4-3 and TRBJ2-3; 11 nucleotides line up with TRBD2. Germline values: CDR1 LGHNA, CDR2 YSLEER. This CDR3 comprises 17 residues. J was trimmed by 2 bases and V by 2 bases; bases with no gene match: 6. CDR3 loop: CASSQSPGLAATDTQYF. The DNA for the CDR3 is TGCGCCAGCAGCCAATCACCGGGACTAGCGGCCACAGATACGCAGTATTTT.

The gene calls are TRBV5-1 and TRBJ2-3, with D perhaps TRBD1 (5 bases). Germline values: CDR1 SGHRS, CDR2 YFSETQ. There are 16 residues in the CDR3. Trimming took off 2 bases at V and 0 bases at J, with 13 bases between the two ends. CDR3 DNA: TGCGCCAGCAGCTTTACGCCAGGGCCTAGCACAGATACGCAGTATTTT. It is translated as CASSFTPGPSTDTQYF.

The chain is built from TRBV7-9 and TRBJ2-2; 8 nucleotides match TRBD1. V shed 5 bases, J shed 3 bases, and the junction held 5 bases outside the gene matches. CDR3 length equals 15 residues. CDR1 and CDR2 (germline): SEHNR, FQNEAQ (reference sequence). CDR3 DNA sequence: TGTGCCAGCAGCAAGACAGGGGCCTACACCGGGGAGCTGTTTTTT. It codes for CASSKTGAYTGELFF.

This clone showed up just a few times. The chain has TRBV2 and TRBJ1-1, with D possibly matching TRBD1 (6 bases). The V and J ends lost 5 bases and 5 bases respectively, with 15 bases between them. The CDR3 runs 14 residues. CDR1 and CDR2 (germline): SNHLY, FYNNEI. CDR3 sequence (DNA): TGTGCCAGCAGTACACAGGGAAGTCAGACTGAAGCTTTCTTT. Protein: CASSTQGSQTEAFF. The full variable domain, with the rest looked up from reference TRBV2 and TRBJ1-1, is EPEVTQTPSHQVTQMGQEVILRCVPISNHLYFYWYRQILGQKVEFLVSFYNNEISEKSEIFDDQFSVERPDGSNFTLKIRSTKLEDSAMYFCASSTQGSQTEAFFGQGTRLTVV.

The rearrangement uses TRBV18 and TRBJ1-1; D is uncertain. Germline assignment: CDR1 KGHSH and CDR2 LQKENI. The CDR3 runs to 14 residues. Deletions cut 4 bases from V and 3 bases from J, with 12 bases between. The DNA of the CDR3 is TGTGCCAGCTCACGCGGGAGTGGAGACACTGAAGCTTTCTTT. As protein: CASSRGSGDTEAFF. Combining the CDR3 with reference TRBV18 and TRBJ1-1 gives the whole variable domain NAGVMQNPRHLVRRRGQEARLRCSPMKGHSHVYWYRQLPEEGLKFMVYLQKENIIDESGMPKERFSAEFPKEGPSILRIQQVVRGDSAAYFCASSRGSGDTEAFFGQGTRLTVV.

The gene calls are TRBV6-5 and TRBJ2-1; 7 nucleotides align to TRBD1. From germline, CDR1 is MNHEY and CDR2 SVGAGI. V gave up 7 bases and J gave up 7 bases; unmatched junction bases: 4. The CDR3 length is 12 residues. CDR3 sequence reads: CASTGGTNEQFF. The DNA of the CDR3 is TGTGCCAGCACAGGGGGAACTAATGAGCAGTTCTTC.

The chain has TRBV18 and TRBJ1-6, with D possibly being TRBD1 (5 bases). V was trimmed by 2 bases and J by 5 bases, leaving 16 bases between them. The germline CDR1 and CDR2 sequences are KGHSH and LQKENI. The CDR3 extends over 17 amino acids. The DNA of the CDR3 is TGTGCCAGCTCACCAAATGGTGCAGGGAAGGATAATTCACCCCTCCACTTT. Translation: CASSPNGAGKDNSPLHF.

The chain employs TRBV4-2 and TRBJ2-3, with D possibly being TRBD2 (5 bases). CDR1 is LGHNA, CDR2 YNFKEQ, per germline. Trimming removed 0 bases at V and 0 bases at J, with 13 bases between. This CDR3 is 17 amino acids long. The CDR3 DNA reads TGTGCCAGCAGCCAAGATCGAGGAGCGGATAGCACAGATACGCAGTATTTT. Its translation is CASSQDRGADSTDTQYF.

CDR3 region: CASTLEVSTVLAGELFF. The CDR3 bases are TGTGCCAGCACCCTAGAGGTCTCGACTGTCCTCGCCGGGGAGCTGTTTTTT. This chain uses TRBV11-2 with TRBJ2-2; no firm D call. V lost 7 bases to trimming and J lost 6 bases, with 24 bases between them. CDR1 is SGHAT and CDR2 is FQNNGV in the germline V gene. The CDR3 has 17 amino acids.

J is TRBJ1-3 and V is TRBV6-1; D ambiguous. Trimming left V 4 bases short and J 4 bases short, with 5 bases between. CDR3 length: 12 amino acids. Per germline, CDR1 MNHNS and CDR2 SASEGT. The CDR3, as DNA: TGTGCCAGCAGTGTCAGAGGAAACACCATATATTTT. Its translation is CASSVRGNTIYF.

The V and J genes are TRBV6-5 and TRBJ1-1; D gene unclear. The germline V and J ends were trimmed by 5 bases and 6 bases, with 19 bases remaining between them. The germline V gene encodes CDR1 MNHEY and CDR2 SVGAGI. The CDR3 runs to 15 residues. The CDR3 region is CASSTIPGAGSEAFF. As DNA, the CDR3 is TGTGCCAGCAGTACCATACCCGGCGCAGGCTCTGAAGCTTTCTTT.

This clone was counted once. J is TRBJ1-1 and V is TRBV11-2; D gene ambiguous. The CDR3 contains 15 residues. Trimming left V 0 bases short and J 0 bases short, with 8 bases between. Germline V lookup: CDR1 SGHAT, CDR2 FQNNGV. In DNA form, the CDR3 reads TGTGCCAGCAGCTTAGACAGGTTATTGAACACTGAAGCTTTCTTT. Amino acids: CASSLDRLLNTEAFF.

V is TRBV6-6 and J is TRBJ1-6; 7 positions match TRBD1. CDR3 length: 15 residues. CDR1 is MNHNY and CDR2 is SVGAGI in the germline V gene (reference sequence). The V and J ends lost 5 bases and 5 bases, in that order; junction bases with no gene match: 6. The CDR3 coding sequence is TGTGCCAGCAGTCGCACGGGACAGAATAATTCACCCCTCCACTTT. This codes for CASSRTGQNNSPLHF.